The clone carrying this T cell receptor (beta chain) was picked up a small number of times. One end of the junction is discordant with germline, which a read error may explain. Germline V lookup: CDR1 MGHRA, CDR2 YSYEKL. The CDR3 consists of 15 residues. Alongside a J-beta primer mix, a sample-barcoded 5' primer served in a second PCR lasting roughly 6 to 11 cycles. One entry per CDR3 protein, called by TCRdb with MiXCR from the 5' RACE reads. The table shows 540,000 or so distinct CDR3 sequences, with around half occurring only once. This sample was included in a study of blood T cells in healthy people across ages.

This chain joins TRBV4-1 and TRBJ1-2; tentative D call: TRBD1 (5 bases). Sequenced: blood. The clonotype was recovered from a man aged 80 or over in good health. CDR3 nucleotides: TGCGCCAGCAGCAAAGAAGGTGGTCGGGGGTTTGGCTACACCTTC. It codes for CASSKEGGRGFGYTF.